A selection of T cell receptor beta chains follows, all from one sample in a study of T cell responses to AZD1222 COVID-19 vaccine. Clones were read by immunoSEQ multiplex PCR, and TCRdb kept only the in-frame ones, dropping some. The sample carries about 100,000 clones, 80% to 90% recorded once. Material: peripheral blood, obtained on day 0 of AZD1222 vaccination. These receptors were collected from an adult in good health. The CDR3 runs from the conserved cysteine through the conserved F or W. The order of the fields is J gene, V gene, clone size, CDR3 length, D gene, CDR3 DNA, CDR3 protein. D genes are given only for firm matches. Clone size is given for some rows only: seen once, a few or many times, or a class if the clone is expanded.

J gene: TRBJ2-5; V gene: TRBV7-9; clone size: NA; CDR3 length: 15; D gene: NA; CDR3 DNA: TGTGCCAGCAGCTTAGCGGTCGGCCGTGGGAACACCCAGTACTTC; CDR3 protein: CASSLAVGRGNTQYF
J gene: TRBJ1-6; V gene: TRBV30; clone size: NA; CDR3 length: 12; D gene: NA; CDR3 DNA: TGTGCCTGGAGTGAGGGGGTAACCCCCCTCCACTTT; CDR3 protein: CAWSEGVTPLHF
J gene: TRBJ2-3; V gene: TRBV5-1; clone size: NA; CDR3 length: 17; D gene: NA; CDR3 DNA: TGCGCCAGCAGCCTCCGCGTTACCCCCCTAGACACAGATACGCAGTATTTT; CDR3 protein: CASSLRVTPLDTDTQYF
J gene: TRBJ1-3; V gene: TRBV15; clone size: NA; CDR3 length: 15; D gene: NA; CDR3 DNA: TGTGCCACCAGCTCCAATTCAGGGTCGGTCGACACCATATATTTT; CDR3 protein: CATSSNSGSVDTIYF
J gene: TRBJ1-2; V gene: TRBV3-1/TRBV3-2; clone size: NA; CDR3 length: 13; D gene: NA; CDR3 DNA: TGTGCCAGCAGCCAAAGACAACTACGGGGCTACACCTTC; CDR3 protein: CASSQRQLRGYTF
J gene: TRBJ2-2; V gene: TRBV7-8; clone size: NA; CDR3 length: 15; D gene: NA; CDR3 DNA: TGTGCCAGCAGCCGCAACAGGGTTCAAACCGGGGAGCTGTTTTTT; CDR3 protein: CASSRNRVQTGELFF
J gene: TRBJ1-2; V gene: TRBV30; clone size: NA; CDR3 length: 13; D gene: NA; CDR3 DNA: TGTGCCTGGAGTCCTAGGGGGTCCTGGGGCTACACCTTC; CDR3 protein: CAWSPRGSWGYTF
J gene: TRBJ2-7; V gene: TRBV3-1/TRBV3-2; clone size: NA; CDR3 length: 14; D gene: NA; CDR3 DNA: TGTGCCAGCAGCCAAGATCCAGGCCCCTACGAGCAGTACTTC; CDR3 protein: CASSQDPGPYEQYF
J gene: TRBJ2-4; V gene: TRBV24-1; clone size: NA; CDR3 length: 12; D gene: NA; CDR3 DNA: TGTGCCACCAGTGGGCAGGGAAACATTCAGTACTTC; CDR3 protein: CATSGQGNIQYF
J gene: TRBJ2-7; V gene: TRBV7-9; clone size: NA; CDR3 length: 12; D gene: NA; CDR3 DNA: TGTGCCAGCAGCTTAGGAATGTACGAGCAGTACTTC; CDR3 protein: CASSLGMYEQYF
J gene: TRBJ1-6; V gene: TRBV21-1; clone size: NA; CDR3 length: 16; D gene: NA; CDR3 DNA: TGTGCCAGCAGAATAAAGGGAGGGGCGGAAGATTCACCCCTCCACTTT; CDR3 protein: CASRIKGGAEDSPLHF
J gene: TRBJ1-1; V gene: TRBV5-4; clone size: NA; CDR3 length: 13; D gene: NA; CDR3 DNA: TGTGCCAGCAGCTCGTCAGGATACACTGAAGCTTTCTTT; CDR3 protein: CASSSSGYTEAFF
J gene: TRBJ1-6; V gene: TRBV6-4; clone size: NA; CDR3 length: 13; D gene: NA; CDR3 DNA: TGTGCCAGCAGTGACCAGAAGGGTTCACCCCTCCACTTT; CDR3 protein: CASSDQKGSPLHF
J gene: TRBJ1-1; V gene: TRBV11-2; clone size: NA; CDR3 length: 15; D gene: NA; CDR3 DNA: TGTGCCAGCACCCCGTTGGGGGGCGCTTACACTGAAGCTTTCTTT; CDR3 protein: CASTPLGGAYTEAFF
J gene: TRBJ2-1; V gene: TRBV5-1; clone size: NA; CDR3 length: 12; D gene: NA; CDR3 DNA: TGCGCCAGCAGCCTCACATGGGATGAGCAGTTCTTC; CDR3 protein: CASSLTWDEQFF
J gene: TRBJ2-3; V gene: TRBV24-1; clone size: few; CDR3 length: 16; D gene: TRBD1; CDR3 DNA: TGTGCCACCAGTGATATCGAGACAGGGGGAACAGATACGCAGTATTTT; CDR3 protein: CATSDIETGGTDTQYF
J gene: TRBJ2-7; V gene: TRBV6-2/TRBV6-3; clone size: NA; CDR3 length: 15; D gene: NA; CDR3 DNA: TGTGCCAGCAGCTTGACTACCGCAGGGCCCTACGAGCAGTACTTC; CDR3 protein: CASSLTTAGPYEQYF
J gene: TRBJ2-3; V gene: TRBV5-5; clone size: NA; CDR3 length: 17; D gene: NA; CDR3 DNA: TGTGCCAGCAGCGTAACGGGGTCCGGGCCGGGGTACGATACGCAGTATTTT; CDR3 protein: CASSVTGSGPGYDTQYF
J gene: TRBJ1-4; V gene: TRBV9; clone size: NA; CDR3 length: 15; D gene: NA; CDR3 DNA: TGTGCCAGCAGCGTAGGACTCCAAACTAATGAAAAACTGTTTTTT; CDR3 protein: CASSVGLQTNEKLFF
J gene: TRBJ2-3; V gene: TRBV12-5; clone size: NA; CDR3 length: 15; D gene: TRBD1; CDR3 DNA: TGTGCTAGTGGTTCCCCACGGACAGGGACTTGGGGGCAGTATTTT; CDR3 protein: CASGSPRTGTWGQYF
J gene: TRBJ1-2; V gene: TRBV10-3; clone size: NA; CDR3 length: 13; D gene: TRBD1; CDR3 DNA: TGTGCCAGCGCCGGGACAGGGGAATTAGGCTACACCTTC; CDR3 protein: CASAGTGELGYTF
J gene: TRBJ1-2; V gene: TRBV5-1; clone size: NA; CDR3 length: 13; D gene: NA; CDR3 DNA: TGCGCCAGCAGCTTACCGGATGAGGGTGGCTACACCTTC; CDR3 protein: CASSLPDEGGYTF
J gene: TRBJ1-3; V gene: TRBV2; clone size: once; CDR3 length: 14; D gene: NA; CDR3 DNA: TGTGCCAGCAGTGTCGGAAAGATCGGAAACACCATATATTTT; CDR3 protein: CASSVGKIGNTIYF
J gene: TRBJ2-7; V gene: TRBV5-5; clone size: NA; CDR3 length: 12; D gene: NA; CDR3 DNA: TGTGCCAGCAGACCCCCTCCGGGGGAGCAATACTTC; CDR3 protein: CASRPPPGEQYF
J gene: TRBJ1-1; V gene: TRBV27; clone size: once; CDR3 length: 15; D gene: NA; CDR3 DNA: TGTGCCAGCAGTTTATTCCAGGGTTTGGGTACTGAAGCTTTCTTT; CDR3 protein: CASSLFQGLGTEAFF
J gene: TRBJ1-2; V gene: TRBV7-2; clone size: NA; CDR3 length: 16; D gene: NA; CDR3 DNA: TGTGCCAGCAGCTTAGCGGGATACAGGGCAGTTAGGGGCTACACCTTC; CDR3 protein: CASSLAGYRAVRGYTF
J gene: TRBJ2-5; V gene: TRBV5-1; clone size: NA; CDR3 length: 15; D gene: TRBD2; CDR3 DNA: TGCGCCAGCCGACGTGCCGGTCTGGGAGGGGAGACCCAGTACTTC; CDR3 protein: CASRRAGLGGETQYF
J gene: TRBJ1-1; V gene: TRBV12-5; clone size: NA; CDR3 length: 13; D gene: NA; CDR3 DNA: TGTGCTAGTGGTTTGGTGTCAGGGACTGAAGCTTTCTTT; CDR3 protein: CASGLVSGTEAFF
J gene: TRBJ1-5; V gene: TRBV30; clone size: few; CDR3 length: 14; D gene: NA; CDR3 DNA: TGTGCCTGTCAAACAGGGAACAGCAATCAGCCCCAGCATTTT; CDR3 protein: CACQTGNSNQPQHF
J gene: TRBJ1-2; V gene: TRBV28; clone size: once; CDR3 length: 15; D gene: TRBD1; CDR3 DNA: TGTGCCAGCAGTTGGTCCGGACAGGGTAACTATGGCTACACCTTC; CDR3 protein: CASSWSGQGNYGYTF
J gene: TRBJ2-1; V gene: TRBV20-1; clone size: NA; CDR3 length: 11; D gene: TRBD1; CDR3 DNA: TGCAGTGCCGCTACAGGGGGCGAGCAGTTCTTC; CDR3 protein: CSAATGGEQFF
J gene: TRBJ2-5; V gene: TRBV20-1; clone size: NA; CDR3 length: 11; D gene: NA; CDR3 DNA: TGCAGTGGCAGACACCAAGAGACCCAGTACTTC; CDR3 protein: CSGRHQETQYF
J gene: TRBJ1-5; V gene: TRBV12-3/TRBV12-4; clone size: NA; CDR3 length: 13; D gene: NA; CDR3 DNA: TGTGCCAGCAGTCAGCGGGAGGGCCAGCCCCAGCATTTT; CDR3 protein: CASSQREGQPQHF
J gene: TRBJ2-1; V gene: TRBV24-1; clone size: once; CDR3 length: 13; D gene: TRBD2; CDR3 DNA: TGTGCCACCGGGATAGCGGGAGGATACGAGCAGTTCTTC; CDR3 protein: CATGIAGGYEQFF
J gene: TRBJ2-7; V gene: TRBV9; clone size: NA; CDR3 length: 15; D gene: TRBD2; CDR3 DNA: TGTGCCAGCAGCGGAGAGCTAGCGGCTCTCTCCGAGCAGTACTTC; CDR3 protein: CASSGELAALSEQYF
J gene: TRBJ2-7; V gene: TRBV14; clone size: NA; CDR3 length: 13; D gene: NA; CDR3 DNA: TGTGCCAGCAGCTGGGACTCATCCTACGAGCAGTACTTC; CDR3 protein: CASSWDSSYEQYF
J gene: TRBJ1-6; V gene: TRBV4-1; clone size: medium-sized; CDR3 length: 14; D gene: NA; CDR3 DNA: TGCGCCAGCAGCCACGGACAGATTAATTCACCCCTCCACTTT; CDR3 protein: CASSHGQINSPLHF
J gene: TRBJ2-3; V gene: TRBV10-1; clone size: once; CDR3 length: 23; D gene: TRBD2; CDR3 DNA: TGCGCCAGCAGTGAAATGGTAGGGTGGGAGGGCGGACTAGCGGGGTCTAGCACAGATACGCAGTATTTT; CDR3 protein: CASSEMVGWEGGLAGSSTDTQYF
J gene: TRBJ2-6; V gene: TRBV7-3; clone size: NA; CDR3 length: 14; D gene: NA; CDR3 DNA: TGTGCCAGCGGGGCAGGGACTGGGGCCAACGTCCTGACTTTC; CDR3 protein: CASGAGTGANVLTF
J gene: TRBJ1-1; V gene: TRBV27; clone size: NA; CDR3 length: 14; D gene: NA; CDR3 DNA: TGTGCCAGCAGCCCAACATCCAGGGTCAGTGAAGCTTTCTTT; CDR3 protein: CASSPTSRVSEAFF
J gene: TRBJ1-1; V gene: TRBV4-1; clone size: NA; CDR3 length: 13; D gene: TRBD1; CDR3 DNA: TGCGCCAGCAACAGGGGGCCGAACACTGAAGCTTTCTTT; CDR3 protein: CASNRGPNTEAFF
J gene: TRBJ1-5; V gene: TRBV18; clone size: once; CDR3 length: 16; D gene: NA; CDR3 DNA: TGTGCCAGCTCACCACCGGGTCACTATAGCAATCAGCCCCAGCATTTT; CDR3 protein: CASSPPGHYSNQPQHF
J gene: TRBJ2-2; V gene: TRBV6-5; clone size: once; CDR3 length: 15; D gene: NA; CDR3 DNA: TGTGCCAGCTATGGAAGGACGGTCCCGTCAGGGGAGCTGTTTTTT; CDR3 protein: CASYGRTVPSGELFF
J gene: TRBJ2-7; V gene: TRBV4-1; clone size: NA; CDR3 length: 14; D gene: NA; CDR3 DNA: TGCGCCAGCAGCCAAGCAAGACTCGATTACGAGCAGTACTTC; CDR3 protein: CASSQARLDYEQYF
J gene: TRBJ2-3; V gene: TRBV7-2; clone size: NA; CDR3 length: 16; D gene: TRBD2; CDR3 DNA: TGTGCCAGCAGCCAAGGACTAGCGGCTAGCACAGATACGCAGTATTTT; CDR3 protein: CASSQGLAASTDTQYF
J gene: TRBJ1-4; V gene: TRBV7-9; clone size: NA; CDR3 length: 14; D gene: NA; CDR3 DNA: TGTGCCAGCAGCCTCCGGGGGAGCAATGAAAAACTGTTTTTT; CDR3 protein: CASSLRGSNEKLFF
J gene: TRBJ2-2; V gene: TRBV19; clone size: NA; CDR3 length: 17; D gene: TRBD1; CDR3 DNA: TGTGCCAGTAGTGGACTCCCCGGGACAGGGAACACCGGGGAGCTGTTTTTT; CDR3 protein: CASSGLPGTGNTGELFF
J gene: TRBJ2-5; V gene: TRBV6-1; clone size: NA; CDR3 length: 16; D gene: TRBD1; CDR3 DNA: TGTGCCAGCAGTGAATCGGCGGGACAGGGAGGGGAGACCCAGTACTTC; CDR3 protein: CASSESAGQGGETQYF
J gene: TRBJ2-7; V gene: TRBV7-2; clone size: NA; CDR3 length: 17; D gene: TRBD2; CDR3 DNA: TGTGCCAGCAGCTACTCGGCGGGACTAGCGAACTCCTACGAGCAGTACTTC; CDR3 protein: CASSYSAGLANSYEQYF
J gene: TRBJ1-2; V gene: TRBV19; clone size: NA; CDR3 length: 17; D gene: NA; CDR3 DNA: TGTGCCAGTAGTACACGGCAGGGCGCGTCCGAACACTATGGCTACACCTTC; CDR3 protein: CASSTRQGASEHYGYTF
J gene: TRBJ1-2; V gene: TRBV10-3; clone size: NA; CDR3 length: 15; D gene: NA; CDR3 DNA: TGTGCCATCAGTCTAAGGCAGGGTAAAGTGGGAGGCTACACCTTC; CDR3 protein: CAISLRQGKVGGYTF
J gene: TRBJ1-2; V gene: TRBV19; clone size: few; CDR3 length: 16; D gene: NA; CDR3 DNA: TGTGCCAGTGGGTCCTACTTTCAGGGTTCTGACTATGGCTACACCTTC; CDR3 protein: CASGSYFQGSDYGYTF